The source of this T cell receptor beta chain is a study of T cell changes during pregnancy in multiple sclerosis. This table comes from immunoSEQ multiplex PCR, and its TCRdb copy is limited to in-frame clones, with some not included. The table records approximately 70,000 clones, 92% of them present only once. Trimming cost V 6 bases and J 0 bases, with 8 bases left between them. Germline lookup yields CDR1 MNHEY and CDR2 SVGAGI. The CDR3 has 13 residues. The TCR sequence derives from a female donor in good health, enrolled as a control in a pregnancy study. This sample comprised peripheral blood, obtained in the second trimester of pregnancy. V and J are TRBV6-5 and TRBJ2-5, with D tentatively TRBD1 (5 bases). The CDR3, as DNA: TGTGCCAGCAGCAGACAGTACCAAGAGACCCAGTACTTC. Protein: CASSRQYQETQYF.